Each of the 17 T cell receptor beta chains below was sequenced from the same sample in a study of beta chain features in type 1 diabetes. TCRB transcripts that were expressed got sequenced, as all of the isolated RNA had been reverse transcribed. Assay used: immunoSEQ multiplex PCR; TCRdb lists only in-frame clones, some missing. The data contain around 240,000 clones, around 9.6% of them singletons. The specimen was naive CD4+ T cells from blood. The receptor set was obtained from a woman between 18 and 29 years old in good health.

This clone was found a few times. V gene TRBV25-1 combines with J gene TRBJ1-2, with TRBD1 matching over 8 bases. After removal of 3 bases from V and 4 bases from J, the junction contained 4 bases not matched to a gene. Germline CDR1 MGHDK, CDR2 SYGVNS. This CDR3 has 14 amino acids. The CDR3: CASSEGGQGYGYTF. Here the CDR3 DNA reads TGTGCCAGCAGTGAGGGTGGACAGGGCTATGGCTACACCTTC.

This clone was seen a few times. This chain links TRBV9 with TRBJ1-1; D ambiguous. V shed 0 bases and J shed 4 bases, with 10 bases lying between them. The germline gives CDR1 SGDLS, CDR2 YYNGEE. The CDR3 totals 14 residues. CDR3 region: CASSVAGRPTEAFF. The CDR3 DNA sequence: TGTGCCAGCAGCGTAGCTGGCAGGCCCACTGAAGCTTTCTTT.

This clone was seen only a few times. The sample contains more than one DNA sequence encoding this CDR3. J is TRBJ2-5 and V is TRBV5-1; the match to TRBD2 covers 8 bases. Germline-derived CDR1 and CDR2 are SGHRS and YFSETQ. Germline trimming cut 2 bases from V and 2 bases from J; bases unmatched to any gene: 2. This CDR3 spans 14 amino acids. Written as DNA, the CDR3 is TGCGCCAGCAGCTTAGGGACTAGGCAAGAGACCCAGTACTTC. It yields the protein CASSLGTRQETQYF.

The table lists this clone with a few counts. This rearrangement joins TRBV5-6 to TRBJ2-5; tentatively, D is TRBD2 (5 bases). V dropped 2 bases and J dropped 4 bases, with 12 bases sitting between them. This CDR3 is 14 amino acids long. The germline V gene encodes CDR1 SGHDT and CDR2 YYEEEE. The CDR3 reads CASSFGEIRETQYF. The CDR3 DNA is TGTGCCAGCAGCTTCGGGGAAATAAGAGAGACCCAGTACTTC. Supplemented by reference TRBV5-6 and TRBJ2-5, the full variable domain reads DAGVTQSPTHLIKTRGQQVTLRCSPKSGHDTVSWYQQALGQGPQFIFQYYEEEERQRGNFPDRFSGHQFPNYSSELNVNALLLGDSALYLCASSFGEIRETQYFGPGTRLLVL.

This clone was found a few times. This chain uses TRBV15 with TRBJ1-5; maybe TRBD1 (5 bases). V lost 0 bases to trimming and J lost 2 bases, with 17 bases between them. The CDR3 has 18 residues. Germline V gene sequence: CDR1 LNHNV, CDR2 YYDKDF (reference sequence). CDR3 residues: CATSRDRGGVLGNQPQHF. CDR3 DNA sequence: TGTGCCACCAGCAGAGATCGGGGGGGAGTATTAGGCAATCAGCCCCAGCATTTT.

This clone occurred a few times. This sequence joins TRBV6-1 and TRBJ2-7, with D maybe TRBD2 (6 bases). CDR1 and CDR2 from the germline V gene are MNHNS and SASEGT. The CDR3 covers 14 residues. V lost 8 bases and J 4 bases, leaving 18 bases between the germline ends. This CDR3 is CASGLSTRKYEQYF. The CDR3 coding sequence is TGTGCCAGCGGACTTTCGACTAGGAAGTACGAGCAGTACTTC.

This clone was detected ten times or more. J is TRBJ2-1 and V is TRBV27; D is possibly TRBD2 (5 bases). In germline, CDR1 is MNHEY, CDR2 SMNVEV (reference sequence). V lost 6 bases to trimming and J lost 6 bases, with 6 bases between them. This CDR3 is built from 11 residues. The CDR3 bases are TGTGCCAGCAGACTAGTCAATGAGCAGTTCTTC. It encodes CASRLVNEQFF.

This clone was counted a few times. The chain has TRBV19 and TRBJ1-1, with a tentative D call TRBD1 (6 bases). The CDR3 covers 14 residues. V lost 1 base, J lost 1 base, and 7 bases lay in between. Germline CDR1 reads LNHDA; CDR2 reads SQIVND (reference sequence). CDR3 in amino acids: CASSIGTANTEAFF. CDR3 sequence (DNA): TGTGCCAGTAGTATAGGGACAGCGAACACTGAAGCTTTCTTT.

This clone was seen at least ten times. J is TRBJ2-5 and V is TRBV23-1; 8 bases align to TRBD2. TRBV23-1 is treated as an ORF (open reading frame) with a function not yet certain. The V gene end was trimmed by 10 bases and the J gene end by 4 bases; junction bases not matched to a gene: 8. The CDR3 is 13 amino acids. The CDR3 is CATHERGGETQYF. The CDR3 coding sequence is TGCGCCACCCACGAACGGGGGGGAGAGACCCAGTACTTC.

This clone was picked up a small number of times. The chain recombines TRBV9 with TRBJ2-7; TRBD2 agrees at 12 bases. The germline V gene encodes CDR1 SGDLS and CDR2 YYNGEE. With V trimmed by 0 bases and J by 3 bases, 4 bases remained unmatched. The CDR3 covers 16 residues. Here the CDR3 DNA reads TGTGCCAGCAGCGTAGATCCGACTAGCGGGGGCTACGAGCAGTACTTC. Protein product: CASSVDPTSGGYEQYF.

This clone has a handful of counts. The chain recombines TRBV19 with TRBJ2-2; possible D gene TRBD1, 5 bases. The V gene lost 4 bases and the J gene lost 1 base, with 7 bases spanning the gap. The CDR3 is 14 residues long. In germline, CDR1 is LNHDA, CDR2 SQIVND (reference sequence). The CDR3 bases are TGTGCCAGTAGTAGAGACAGGAACACCGGGGAGCTGTTTTTT. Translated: CASSRDRNTGELFF. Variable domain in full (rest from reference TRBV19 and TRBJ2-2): DGGITQSPKYLFRKEGQNVTLSCEQNLNHDAMYWYRQDPGQGLRLIYYSQIVNDFQKGDIAEGYSVSREKKESFPLTVTSAQKNPTAFYLCASSRDRNTGELFFGEGSRLTVL.

Here the CDR3 reads CASSLAGRGEAQYF. In DNA form, the CDR3 reads TGTGCCAGCAGCTTGGCAGGGCGAGGGGAGGCCCAGTACTTC. The rearrangement links TRBV7-9 to TRBJ2-5; D perhaps matches TRBD2 (6 bases). CDR1 SEHNR and CDR2 FQNEAQ come from the germline V gene (reference sequence). The CDR3 has 14 residues. Trimming removed 3 bases at V and 9 bases at J, with 17 bases between. The variable domain in full, with the rest retrieved from reference TRBV7-9 and TRBJ2-5, is DTGVSQNPRHKITKRGQNVTFRCDPISEHNRLYWYRQTLGQGPEFLTYFQNEAQLEKSRLLSDRFSAERPKGSFSTLEIQRTEQGDSAMYLCASSLAGRGEAQYFGPGTRLLVL.

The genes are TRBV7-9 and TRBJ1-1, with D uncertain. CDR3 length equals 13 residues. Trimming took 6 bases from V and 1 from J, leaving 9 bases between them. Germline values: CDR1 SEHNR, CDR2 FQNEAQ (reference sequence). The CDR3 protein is CASSRVGNTEAFF. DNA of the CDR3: TGTGCCAGCAGTCGGGTAGGGAACACTGAAGCTTTCTTT.

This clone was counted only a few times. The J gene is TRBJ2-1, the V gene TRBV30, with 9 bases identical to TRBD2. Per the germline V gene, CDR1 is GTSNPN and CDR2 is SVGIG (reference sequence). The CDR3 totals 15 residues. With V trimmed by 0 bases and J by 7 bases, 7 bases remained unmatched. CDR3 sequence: CAWSVIAGVINEQFF. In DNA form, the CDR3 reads TGTGCCTGGAGTGTAATAGCGGGAGTTATAAATGAGCAGTTCTTC. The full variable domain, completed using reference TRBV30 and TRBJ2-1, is SQTIHQWPATLVQPVGSPLSLECTVEGTSNPNLYWYRQAAGRGLQLLFYSVGIGQISSEVPQNLSASRPQDRQFILSSKKLLLSDSGFYLCAWSVIAGVINEQFFGPGTRLTVL.

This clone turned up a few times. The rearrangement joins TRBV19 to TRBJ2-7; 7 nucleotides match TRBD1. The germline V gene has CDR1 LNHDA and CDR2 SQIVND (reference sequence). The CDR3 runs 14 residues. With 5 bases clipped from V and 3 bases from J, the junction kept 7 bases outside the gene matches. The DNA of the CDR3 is TGTGCCAGTAGTGAAGGGACAGCTCTCTACGAGCAGTACTTC. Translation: CASSEGTALYEQYF.

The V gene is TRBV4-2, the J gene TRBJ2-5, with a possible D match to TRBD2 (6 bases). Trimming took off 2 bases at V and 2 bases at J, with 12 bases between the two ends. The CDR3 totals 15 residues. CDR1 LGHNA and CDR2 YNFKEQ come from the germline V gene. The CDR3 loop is CASSQSAGPQETQYF. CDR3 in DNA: TGTGCCAGCAGCCAATCGGCGGGGCCTCAAGAGACCCAGTACTTC.

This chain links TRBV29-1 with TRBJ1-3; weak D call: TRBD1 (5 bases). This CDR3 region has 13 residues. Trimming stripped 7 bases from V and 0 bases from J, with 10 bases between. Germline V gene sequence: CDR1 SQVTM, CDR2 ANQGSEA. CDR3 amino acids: CSARQSSGNTIYF. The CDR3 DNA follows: TGCAGCGCGCGACAGAGCTCTGGAAACACCATATATTTT.